The sequence of this T cell receptor beta chain was determined in a study of blood T cell repertoires in COVID-19. Study-wide context: Spain, Italy and the United States supplied samples that represented acute and convalescent COVID-19.

This clone was observed a handful of times. Per the authors' pipeline: Reference gene primer amplification yielded estimated nucleated cell counts. Assay used: immunoSEQ multiplex PCR; TCRdb lists only in-frame clones, some missing. Clone size and V and J calls were adopted from that table, with D and trimming inferred from the DNA. Of some 340,000 clones detected, roughly 87% appear once; the ten largest clones hold about 4.9%. V was pared by 6 bases and J by 3 bases, with 6 bases of the junction left unmatched. The CDR3 is 14 amino acids. Germline lookup yields CDR1 SGHVS and CDR2 FQNEAQ. All enrollees were about 18 to 89 years old and from about two dozen US areas. Allocation to cohorts depended on clinical history reported by the participants.

The clonotype comes from a woman aged 45-65 years who had recovered from COVID-19. This chain uses TRBV7-8 with TRBJ2-7; the match to TRBD1 covers 9 bases. Sequencing used PBMCs or T cells enriched from blood (not recorded which). In DNA, the CDR3 is TGTGCCAGCAGAGTCGGGACAGGGAACTACGAGCAGTACTTC. Translating gives CASRVGTGNYEQYF.